The 9 T cell receptor beta chains presented below share a single source sample, sequenced in a study of regulatory T cells in long-lasting Graves disease. Time point given: persistent/refractory GD, antithyroid drugs over 5 years with positive TRAb. Preparation of the TCR library used RNA extracted from PBMCs. Construction of the TCR beta libraries employed iRepertoire HTBI primers in conjunction with Arm-PCR of CDR3 regions. TCRdb reprocessed the multiplex PCR reads with MiXCR, giving one entry per CDR3 protein. The table records under 450,000 distinct CDR3 sequences, around 22% of them present only once. The source was peripheral blood mononuclear cells (PBMCs), collected when the disease was refractory, from a patient treated with antithyroid drugs. The source is a female donor with Graves disease.

Notes on this clonotype: One end of the junction does not line up with germline, which may come from a read error. The rearrangement joins TRBV28 to TRBJ2-7; D is uncertain. CDR3 size: 12 residues. Germline CDR1 is MDHEN and CDR2 is SYDVKM. The CDR3 DNA reads TGTGCCAACAGTCCCCTAGCCTACGAGCAGTACTTC. It translates to CANSPLAYEQYF.

This clonotype was seen many times. This rearrangement joins TRBV7-9 to TRBJ1-2, with D perhaps matching TRBD1 (6 bases). Germline lookup yields CDR1 SEHNR and CDR2 FQNEAQ (reference sequence). With 4 bases removed from V and 5 bases from J, the gap between germline ends came to 11 bases. The CDR3 totals 13 residues. CDR3 DNA sequence: TGTGCCAGCAGCTCGGAAGGGGGTTATGGCTACACCTTC. Encoded protein: CASSSEGGYGYTF. Full variable domain (remainder filled in from reference TRBV7-9 and TRBJ1-2): DTGVSQNPRHKITKRGQNVTFRCDPISEHNRLYWYRQTLGQGPEFLTYFQNEAQLEKSRLLSDRFSAERPKGSFSTLEIQRTEQGDSAMYLCASSSEGGYGYTFGSGTRLTVV.

This clonotype has just one count. This rearrangement joins TRBV7-2 to TRBJ2-5, with TRBD2 identical over 10 bases. The V gene end was trimmed by 5 bases and the J gene end by 5 bases; junction bases not matched to a gene: 11. The germline gives CDR1 SGHTA, CDR2 FQGNSA. This CDR3 is 16 amino acids long. CDR3 in DNA: TGTGCCAGCAGCCTTCAAAGCGGGAGGGCCTCCGAGACCCAGTACTTC. The encoded protein is CASSLQSGRASETQYF.

The J gene is TRBJ1-3, the V gene TRBV6-1, with D tentatively TRBD1 (5 bases). Germline V gives CDR1 MNHNS, CDR2 SASEGT. The CDR3 length is 15 residues. Trimming pared 8 bases from V and 9 bases from J, leaving 23 bases between. In DNA, the CDR3 is TGTGCCAGCTCGATGGGGGAAATGGTTCGAAGCACCATATATTTT. This codes for CASSMGEMVRSTIYF.

A note on this clonotype: Its ends do not fully match the called genes, so a read error is possible. The chain combines TRBV19 with TRBJ2-7; D is uncertain. The CDR3 covers 14 residues. CDR1 and CDR2 (germline): LNHDA, SQIVND (reference sequence). CDR3 amino acids: CASSLNAFAYERYF. DNA for the CDR3: TGTGCCAGTAGTCTGAATGCATTCGCCTACGAGCGGTACTTC.

This clonotype has more than one count but fewer than ten. This chain uses TRBV20-1 with TRBJ2-5; D is ambiguous. CDR1 and CDR2 from the germline V gene are DFQATT and SNEGSKA (reference sequence). The V end was cut by 5 bases, the J end by 5 bases, with 12 bases between. The CDR3 covers 12 residues. This CDR3 is CSAYNNGETQYF. DNA for the CDR3: TGCAGTGCTTATAATAACGGGGAGACCCAGTACTTC.

The chain is built from TRBV29-1 and TRBJ2-1; D is undetermined. Trimming removed 0 bases at V and 6 bases at J, with 12 bases between. Looked up from germline, CDR1 is SQVTM and CDR2 is ANQGSEA. There are 14 residues in the CDR3. The CDR3 region has the DNA TGCAGCGTTGAAGAGCCCGGCCGGGTCAATGAGCAGTTCTTC. Protein product: CSVEEPGRVNEQFF.

This clonotype was counted ten times or more. This chain joins TRBV2 and TRBJ1-1; the match to TRBD1 covers 7 bases. Looked up from germline, CDR1 is SNHLY and CDR2 is FYNNEI. The CDR3 consists of 14 residues. Trimming took 1 base from V and 8 from J; bases not matched to a gene: 7. CDR3 in amino acids: CASSEGSGGFEAFF. CDR3 DNA: TGTGCCAGCAGTGAAGGTTCAGGGGGATTCGAAGCTTTCTTT.

CDR3 region: CASSATTGFGNTIYF. The CDR3 nucleotides read TGTGCCAGCAGCGCGACCACGGGATTCGGTAACACCATATATTTT. The chain employs TRBV9 and TRBJ1-3; no clear D gene. The CDR3 length is 15 residues. V was shortened by 3 bases and J by 7 bases, with 17 bases between the two germline ends. Germline CDR1 reads SGDLS; CDR2 reads YYNGEE. The variable domain in full, with the rest retrieved from reference TRBV9 and TRBJ1-3, is DSGVTQTPKHLITATGQRVTLRCSPRSGDLSVYWYQQSLDQGLQFLIQYYNGEERAKGNILERFSAQQFPDLHSELNLSSLELGDSALYFCASSATTGFGNTIYFGEGSWLTVV.